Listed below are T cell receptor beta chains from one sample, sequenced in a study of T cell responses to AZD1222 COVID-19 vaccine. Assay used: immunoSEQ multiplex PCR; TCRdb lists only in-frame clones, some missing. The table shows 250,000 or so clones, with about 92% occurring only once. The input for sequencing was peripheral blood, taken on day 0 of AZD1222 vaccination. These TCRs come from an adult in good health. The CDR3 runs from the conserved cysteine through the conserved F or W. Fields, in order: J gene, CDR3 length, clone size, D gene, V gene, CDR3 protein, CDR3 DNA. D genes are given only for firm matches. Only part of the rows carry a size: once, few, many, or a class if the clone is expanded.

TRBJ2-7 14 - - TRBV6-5 CASSSRKGYYEQYF TGTGCCAGCAGTTCTCGGAAGGGATACTACGAGCAGTACTTC
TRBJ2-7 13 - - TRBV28 CASSFPPLYEQYF TGTGCCAGCAGTTTTCCCCCTCTCTACGAGCAGTACTTC
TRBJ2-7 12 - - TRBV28 CASSWGTNEQYF TGTGCCAGCAGCTGGGGGACAAACGAGCAGTACTTC
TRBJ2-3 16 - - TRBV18 CASSQRAGGETDTQYF TGTGCCAGCTCCCAAAGGGCGGGCGGAGAGACAGATACGCAGTATTTT
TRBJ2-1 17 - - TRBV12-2 CASRLADGDRPDNEQFF TGTGCAAGTCGCTTGGCGGACGGGGACAGGCCCGACAATGAGCAGTTCTTC
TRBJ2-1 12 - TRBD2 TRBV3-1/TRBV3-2 CASSLAGGEQFF TGTGCCAGCAGTCTAGCGGGAGGAGAGCAGTTCTTC
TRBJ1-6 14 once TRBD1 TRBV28 CATGQNVFNSPLHF TGTGCCACGGGACAGAACGTTTTTAATTCACCCCTCCACTTT
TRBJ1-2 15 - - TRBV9 CASSARDIANYGYTF TGTGCCAGCAGCGCCCGGGACATAGCTAACTATGGCTACACCTTC
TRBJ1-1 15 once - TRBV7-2 CASSFSAQVGSEAFF TGTGCCAGCAGCTTCTCAGCGCAGGTCGGTTCTGAAGCTTTCTTT
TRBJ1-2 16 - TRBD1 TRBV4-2 CASSQGDRGRNYGYTF TGTGCCAGCAGCCAAGGAGACAGGGGGCGCAACTATGGCTACACCTTC
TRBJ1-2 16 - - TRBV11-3 CASSLVYIPRDYGYTF TGTGCCAGCAGCTTAGTCTATATACCCCGGGACTATGGCTACACCTTC
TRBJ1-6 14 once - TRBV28 CASSLPNYNSPLHF TGTGCCAGCAGTTTGCCTAATTATAATTCACCCCTCCACTTT
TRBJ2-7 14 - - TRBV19 CASSIVGKPYEQYF TGTGCCAGTAGTATAGTGGGCAAGCCGTACGAGCAGTACTTC
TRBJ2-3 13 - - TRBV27 CASSLKGTDTQYF TGTGCCAGCAGTTTGAAGGGCACAGATACGCAGTATTTT
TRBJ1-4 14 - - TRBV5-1 CASSWTVANEKLFF TGCGCCAGCAGCTGGACCGTGGCTAATGAAAAACTGTTTTTT
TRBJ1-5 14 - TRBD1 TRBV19 CATTTRGVDQPQHF TGTGCCACTACGACCAGGGGGGTTGATCAGCCCCAGCATTTT
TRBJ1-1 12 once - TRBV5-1 CASSFQNTEAFF TGCGCCAGCAGCTTCCAGAACACTGAAGCTTTCTTT
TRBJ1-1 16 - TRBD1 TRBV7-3 CASSSKRGQGPTEAFF TGTGCCAGCAGCTCTAAACGGGGACAGGGGCCAACTGAAGCTTTCTTT
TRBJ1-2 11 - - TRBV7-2 CASSPSGTYTF TGTGCCAGCAGCCCGTCCGGGACCTACACCTTC
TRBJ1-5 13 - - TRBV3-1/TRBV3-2 CASSPGANQPQHF TGTGCCAGCAGCCCGGGCGCAAATCAGCCCCAGCATTTT
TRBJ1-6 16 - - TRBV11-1 CASSLAQAGAGSPLHF TGTGCCAGCAGCTTAGCGCAAGCGGGCGCCGGTTCACCCCTCCACTTT
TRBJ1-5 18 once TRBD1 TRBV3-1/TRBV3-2 CASSQDWDRAYGNQPQHF TGTGCCAGCAGCCAAGATTGGGACAGGGCGTACGGCAATCAGCCCCAGCATTTT
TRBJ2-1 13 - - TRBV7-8 CASSLGSRREQFF TGTGCCAGCAGCTTAGGCAGTCGGAGGGAGCAGTTCTTC
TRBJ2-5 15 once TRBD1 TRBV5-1 CASSLADRVQETQYF TGCGCCAGCAGCTTGGCGGACAGGGTCCAAGAGACCCAGTACTTC
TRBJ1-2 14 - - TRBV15 CATSRAPGSYGYTF TGTGCCACCAGCAGAGCACCAGGGAGCTATGGCTACACCTTC
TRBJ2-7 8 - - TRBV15 CARLGRPF TGTGCCAGGCTGGGACGTCCCTTC